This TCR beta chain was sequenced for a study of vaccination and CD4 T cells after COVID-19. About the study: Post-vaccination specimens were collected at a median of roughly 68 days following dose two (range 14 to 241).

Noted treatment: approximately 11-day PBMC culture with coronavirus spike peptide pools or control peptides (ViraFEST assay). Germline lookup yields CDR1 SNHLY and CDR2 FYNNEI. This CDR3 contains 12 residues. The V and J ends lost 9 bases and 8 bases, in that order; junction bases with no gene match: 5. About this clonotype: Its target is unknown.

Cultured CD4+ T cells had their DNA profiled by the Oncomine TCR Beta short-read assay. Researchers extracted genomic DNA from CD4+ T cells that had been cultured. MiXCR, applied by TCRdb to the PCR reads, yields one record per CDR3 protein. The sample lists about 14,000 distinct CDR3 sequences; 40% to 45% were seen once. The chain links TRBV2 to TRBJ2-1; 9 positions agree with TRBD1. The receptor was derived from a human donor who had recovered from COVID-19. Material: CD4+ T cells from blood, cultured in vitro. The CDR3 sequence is CARRQGGHEQFF. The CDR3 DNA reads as TGTGCCAGAAGACAGGGGGGCCATGAGCAGTTCTTC.